One sample yielded the 2 T cell receptor beta chains listed below, sequenced in a study of spatial heterogeneity in lung cancer. MiXCR was run by TCRdb on the 5' RACE reads, yielding one entry per CDR3 protein. The sample includes tens of thousands of distinct CDR3 sequences, 8% seen only once; the top ten take roughly 7%. Time point described: sample taken at primary tumor resection. The sample here was PBMCs, taken at surgery. The origin of the receptors is a male donor with early-stage non-small cell lung cancer.

V usage is TRBV15 and J usage is TRBJ2-1, with D perhaps TRBD2 (5 bases). V gave up 9 bases and J gave up 7 bases, with 7 bases separating them. The germline V gene encodes CDR1 LNHNV and CDR2 YYDKDF (reference sequence). The CDR3 has 10 amino acids. Here the CDR3 reads CATGANEQFF. The CDR3 DNA sequence: TGTGCCACGGGAGCGAATGAGCAGTTCTTC. Full variable domain (outside the CDR3, taken from reference TRBV15 and TRBJ2-1): DAMVIQNPRYQVTQFGKPVTLSCSQTLNHNVMYWYQQKSSQAPKLLFHYYDKDFNNEADTPDNFQSRRPNTSFCFLDIRSPGLGDTAMYLCATGANEQFFGPGTRLTVL.

V gene TRBV2 combines with J gene TRBJ2-7; 8 positions match TRBD2. Germline assignment: CDR1 SNHLY and CDR2 FYNNEI. This CDR3 contains 13 residues. With 11 bases clipped from V and 0 bases from J, the junction kept 6 bases outside the gene matches. The CDR3 DNA sequence: TGTGCCCGCGGGGGGCGGGGCTCCTACGAGCAGTACTTC. Translating it yields CARGGRGSYEQYF.